What follows are 22 T cell receptor beta chains derived from one specimen sequenced in a study of graft-versus-host responses after intestinal transplantation (dated by TCRdb to 2020 to 2023). Library generation was performed with the immunoSEQ multiplex PCR assay. Imported from immuneACCESS, the table was reduced by TCRdb to in-frame sequences with V and J called. These copies leave out some clones; in studies compared against another copy, an unresolved V gene accounts for under half, and the cause of the remainder is not known. The sample data list approximately 79,000 clones, and around 83% of these were observed just once. The leading ten clones occupy roughly 0.83% of the sample. The sample's time point label, in plain terms: cells obtained before transplantation from donor or recipient. Their antigen targets remain unknown. The sequencing used unstimulated CD4+ T cells sorted from spleen or lymph node cells, collected before intestinal transplant. Receptors originate from a human donor who received an intestinal transplant.

The J gene is TRBJ2-7, the V gene TRBV28; 11 positions agree with TRBD2. Germline trimming cut 0 bases from V and 0 bases from J; bases unmatched to any gene: 1. The CDR3 sequence is 16 residues long. Germline CDR1 and CDR2: MDHEN and SYDVKM. The CDR3 DNA reads TGTGCCAGCAGTTTATGGGGACTAGCGGACTCCTACGAGCAGTACTTC. Translating gives CASSLWGLADSYEQYF.

This chain joins TRBV2 and TRBJ1-6; D not resolved. V was trimmed by 3 bases and J by 7 bases, leaving 7 bases between them. CDR1 is SNHLY and CDR2 is FYNNEI in the germline V gene. CDR3 length equals 13 residues. In DNA, the CDR3 is TGTGCCAGCAGTGAGGAGAGAAATTCACCCCTCCACTTT. This gives the protein CASSEERNSPLHF.

The V gene is TRBV9, the J gene TRBJ2-5; 12 bases fit TRBD2. The CDR3 extends over 19 amino acids. The junction had 14 bases not matched to a gene; V was cut back by 0 bases and J by 5 bases. Germline loops: CDR1 SGDLS, CDR2 YYNGEE. The CDR3 DNA follows: TGTGCCAGCAGCGTAGTATGGTCGGAAGGACTAGCGGGGTTCGAGACCCAGTACTTC. This codes for CASSVVWSEGLAGFETQYF.

The chain joins TRBV19 to TRBJ1-1; TRBD1 matches 7 bases. Germline CDR1 LNHDA, CDR2 SQIVND (reference sequence). Germline trimming cut 8 bases from V and 0 bases from J; bases unmatched to any gene: 6. The CDR3 sequence is 14 residues long. CDR3 DNA: TGTGCCAGTGCCCGGACAGGTATGAACACTGAAGCTTTCTTT. Translating it yields CASARTGMNTEAFF.

This clone was seen a handful of times. The chain couples TRBV28 to TRBJ2-1, with D perhaps matching TRBD1 (6 bases). CDR3 length: 15 amino acids. In germline, CDR1 is MDHEN, CDR2 SYDVKM. Trimming took off 6 bases at V and 6 bases at J, with 18 bases between the two ends. In nucleotides, the CDR3 is TGTGCCAGCAGCATACCAGGGGCTGGCGGCAATGAGCAGTTCTTC. Its translation is CASSIPGAGGNEQFF.

The chain combines TRBV20-1 with TRBJ2-7; the match to TRBD1 covers 10 bases. There are 11 residues in the CDR3. Trimming at V came to 6 bases and at J to 5 bases, leaving 1 base not matched to a gene. Per germline, CDR1 DFQATT and CDR2 SNEGSKA (reference sequence). CDR3 residues: CSAGTGDEQYF. CDR3 sequence (DNA): TGCAGTGCCGGGACAGGGGACGAGCAGTACTTC.

For the CDR3, the DNA is TGTGCCAGCTCACCGCAAGCGGGGGGGGTCGGCACAGATACGCAGTATTTT. Encoded protein: CASSPQAGGVGTDTQYF. V is TRBV18 and J is TRBJ2-3, with TRBD2 matching 10 bases. This CDR3 has 17 residues. J was trimmed by 1 base and V by 3 bases; bases with no gene match: 7. The germline CDR1 and CDR2 sequences are KGHSH and LQKENI.

This clone was seen a single time. At one end, the junction sequence differs from germline, possibly due to a read error. J is TRBJ2-2 and V is TRBV7-8; maybe TRBD2 (6 bases). CDR1 SGHVS and CDR2 FQNEAQ come from the germline V gene. The CDR3 extends over 15 amino acids. The CDR3: CASSLARLDTRELFF. The CDR3 DNA is TGTGCCAGCAGCTTAGCGCGACTAGACACCCGGGAGCTGTTTTTT.

J is TRBJ1-6 and V is TRBV2, with TRBD1 as a possible D gene (6 bases). V lost 2 bases, J lost 8 bases, and 13 bases lay in between. Germline V gene sequence: CDR1 SNHLY, CDR2 FYNNEI. This CDR3 has 15 amino acids. CDR3 region: CASSELQGLHSPLHF. The CDR3 nucleotides are TGTGCCAGCAGTGAACTACAGGGCCTTCATTCACCCCTCCACTTT.

In this sample, this clone turned up a few times. The chain joins TRBV5-6 to TRBJ2-1; no clear D gene. The V and J ends lost 0 bases and 4 bases respectively, with 5 bases between them. This CDR3 has 13 amino acids. Germline-derived CDR1 and CDR2 are SGHDT and YYEEEE. As DNA, the CDR3 is TGTGCCAGCAGCTTGGACACATACAATGAGCAGTTCTTC. As protein: CASSLDTYNEQFF.

The chain employs TRBV2 and TRBJ2-5; possible D gene TRBD2, 7 bases. Germline assignment: CDR1 SNHLY and CDR2 FYNNEI. Trimming took 2 bases from V and 5 from J, leaving 12 bases between them. The CDR3 loop spans 14 amino acids. The CDR3 protein is CASSERRGGETQYF. The CDR3 DNA follows: TGTGCCAGCAGTGAACGTAGGGGGGGGGAGACCCAGTACTTC.

For the CDR3, the DNA is TGTGCCAGCAGCTTAGTAGCAGGGACTAGGCAAGAGACCCAGTACTTC. This gives the protein CASSLVAGTRQETQYF. The chain employs TRBV7-8 and TRBJ2-5; the match to TRBD2 covers 8 bases. Germline trimming cut 1 base from V and 2 bases from J; bases unmatched to any gene: 6. Germline values: CDR1 SGHVS, CDR2 FQNEAQ. This CDR3 is built from 16 residues.

This clone appeared once. The V gene is TRBV18, the J gene TRBJ1-1; D is perhaps TRBD1 (5 bases). The CDR3 extends over 14 amino acids. Germline values: CDR1 KGHSH, CDR2 LQKENI. V lost 4 bases, J lost 4 bases, and 13 bases lay in between. The CDR3: CASSRRQRSTEAFF. The CDR3 DNA follows: TGTGCCAGCTCACGAAGACAGAGAAGCACTGAAGCTTTCTTT.

This sequence joins TRBV7-9 and TRBJ2-3; 9 nucleotides align to TRBD1. Unmatched junction bases numbered 2, after V lost 6 bases and J lost 1 base. The germline V gene has CDR1 SEHNR and CDR2 FQNEAQ (reference sequence). The CDR3 is 14 residues long. The CDR3, as DNA: TGTGCCAGCAGGCGGGACAGGGGCACAGATACGCAGTATTTT. Residues: CASRRDRGTDTQYF. Together with reference TRBV7-9 and TRBJ2-3, the CDR3 gives the full variable domain: DTGVSQNPRHKITKRGQNVTFRCDPISEHNRLYWYRQTLGQGPEFLTYFQNEAQLEKSRLLSDRFSAERPKGSFSTLEIQRTEQGDSAMYLCASRRDRGTDTQYFGPGTRLTVL.

Only one count was recorded for this clone. The V gene is TRBV7-8, the J gene TRBJ2-7, with D tentatively TRBD1 (5 bases). The CDR3 extends over 17 amino acids. Trimming took off 2 bases at V and 3 bases at J, with 20 bases between the two ends. In germline, CDR1 is SGHVS, CDR2 FQNEAQ. CDR3 protein: CASSLTDSQLGVYEQYF. CDR3 DNA sequence: TGTGCCAGCAGCTTAACCGATTCGCAGCTAGGGGTCTACGAGCAGTACTTC.

V and J are TRBV19 and TRBJ1-2; D is unresolved. The V gene's germline CDR1 is LNHDA and CDR2 SQIVND (reference sequence). The CDR3 spans 13 residues. V was cut by 6 bases and J by 3 bases, with 11 bases left in between. The CDR3 region has the DNA TGTGCCAGTAGAGAGGCCGGGTACTATGGCTACACCTTC. Its protein product is CASREAGYYGYTF.

This chain uses TRBV5-1 with TRBJ2-1; D is undetermined. In germline, CDR1 is SGHRS, CDR2 YFSETQ. V shed 0 bases and J shed 6 bases, with 13 bases lying between them. This CDR3 has 15 residues. In DNA, the CDR3 is TGCGCCAGCAGCTTGGAAGGTCAGCGCCCCAATGAGCAGTTCTTC. Protein product: CASSLEGQRPNEQFF.

V is TRBV28 and J is TRBJ2-7, with a possible D match to TRBD1 (5 bases). Germline loops: CDR1 MDHEN, CDR2 SYDVKM. The ends were cut back, 8 bases at V and 5 bases at J, with 22 bases in the middle. The CDR3 totals 15 residues. CDR3: CASVPNSDLGDEQYF. CDR3 in DNA: TGTGCCAGCGTACCTAACAGCGACCTAGGGGACGAGCAGTACTTC.

The CDR3 DNA follows: TGTGCCAGCAGCGACAGAAATAGCAATCAGCCCCAGCATTTT. This sequence encodes CASSDRNSNQPQHF. The chain couples TRBV6-1 to TRBJ1-5; D might be TRBD1 (5 bases). Germline assignment: CDR1 MNHNS and CDR2 SASEGT. V dropped 6 bases and J dropped 0 bases, with 9 bases sitting between them. The length of the CDR3 is 14 residues.

The genes are TRBV6-5 and TRBJ1-5; 8 nucleotides align to TRBD1. Germline values: CDR1 MNHEY, CDR2 SVGAGI. V gave up 5 bases and J gave up 7 bases; unmatched junction bases: 7. The CDR3 loop spans 14 amino acids. The CDR3 nucleotides are TGTGCCAGCAGTGGACAGGGCCCCAGACAGCCCCAGCATTTT. This translates into CASSGQGPRQPQHF.

This clone was observed a handful of times. V gene TRBV6-5 combines with J gene TRBJ1-2; TRBD1 agrees at 9 bases. The CDR3 extends over 16 amino acids. CDR1 is MNHEY and CDR2 is SVGAGI in the germline V gene. Unmatched junction bases numbered 11, after V lost 2 bases and J lost 7 bases. CDR3 bases: TGTGCCAGCAGTTACGCCTCCGGGACAGGGCAAGGTGGCTACACCTTC. This translates into CASSYASGTGQGGYTF.

The V gene is TRBV6-5, the J gene TRBJ1-1, with 7 bases fitting TRBD1. The CDR3 has 14 amino acids. J lost 0 bases, V lost 7 bases, and 5 bases had no gene match. Looked up from germline, CDR1 is MNHEY and CDR2 is SVGAGI. Written as DNA, the CDR3 is TGTGCCAGCACCCCGGGACAGATGAACACTGAAGCTTTCTTT. It is translated as CASTPGQMNTEAFF.